Below, one T cell receptor beta chain is given with its context. Its antigen is unknown. These data originate in a study of T cell repertoires in cytomegalovirus infection. Across the study: In public TCR beta signatures, there were indications of both CMV infection and matching HLA type.

TCRdb re-analysed the reads in MiXCR, keeping a single row per CDR3 protein. The sample lists about 570,000 distinct CDR3 sequences, 35% to 50% seen once, with 48% in the top ten. The germline gives CDR1 DFQATT, CDR2 SNEGSKA (reference sequence). The CDR3 has 13 amino acids. V lost 5 bases, J lost 0 bases, and 8 bases lay in between. Material: cultured PBMCs, obtained from culture after CMV antigen stimulation. The gene calls are TRBV20-1 and TRBJ2-1; D may be TRBD1 or TRBD2 (5 bases each). The sequence derives from a human donor in good health (CMV status not recorded). Some clones in this sample may be carry-over from other donors' samples. The CDR3 DNA sequence: TGCAGTGCTTCGGGACCCTCCTACAATGAGCAGTTCTTC. Translation gives CSASGPSYNEQFF.